The 2 T cell receptor beta chains given below trace back to one sample, sequenced in a study of T cells after yellow fever vaccination. One entry per CDR3 protein results from TCRdb running MiXCR on the 5' RACE reads. The sample lists 500,000 to 650,000 distinct CDR3 sequences; about a sixth were seen once. Sequenced here: PBMCs, sampled 5 days after the first yellow fever vaccination. These receptors were collected from a man between 18 and 29 years old who received the YFV17D yellow fever vaccine.

This clonotype was seen a handful of times. The chain recombines TRBV28 with TRBJ2-6, with D unclear. Trimming cost V 3 bases and J 0 bases, with 9 bases left between them. This CDR3 is built from 16 residues. The V gene's germline CDR1 is MDHEN and CDR2 SYDVKM. Here the CDR3 reads CASSFVRHSGANVLTF. The CDR3 region has the DNA TGTGCCAGCAGTTTCGTCAGGCACTCTGGGGCCAACGTCCTGACTTTC.

Ten or more counts support this clonotype. CDR3: CATDGQVQETQYF. The DNA for the CDR3 is TGCGCCACCGACGGACAGGTGCAAGAGACCCAGTACTTC. This chain links TRBV23-1 with TRBJ2-5; TRBD1 aligns across 7 bases. TRBV23-1 is assigned to the ORF class and has an uncertain function. The CDR3 spans 13 residues. V shed 10 bases and J 2 bases; nucleotides not matched to a gene: 7.